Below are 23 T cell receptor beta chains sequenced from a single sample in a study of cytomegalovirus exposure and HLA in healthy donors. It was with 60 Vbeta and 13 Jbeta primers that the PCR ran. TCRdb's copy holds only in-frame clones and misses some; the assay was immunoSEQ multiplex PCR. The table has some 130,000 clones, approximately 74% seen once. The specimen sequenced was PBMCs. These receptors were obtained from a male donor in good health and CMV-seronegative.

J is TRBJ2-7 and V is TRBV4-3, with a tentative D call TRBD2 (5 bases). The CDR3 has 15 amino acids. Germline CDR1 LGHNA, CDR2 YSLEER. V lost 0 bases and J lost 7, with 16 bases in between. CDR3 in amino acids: CASSQDSRPRGEQYF. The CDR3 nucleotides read TGCGCCAGCAGCCAAGATTCCCGGCCCCGCGGGGAGCAGTACTTC.

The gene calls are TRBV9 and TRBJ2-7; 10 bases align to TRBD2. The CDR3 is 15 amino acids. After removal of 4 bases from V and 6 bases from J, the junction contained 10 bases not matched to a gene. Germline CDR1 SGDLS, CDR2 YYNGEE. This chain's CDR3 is CASSPSLSGGAEQYF. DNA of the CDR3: TGTGCCAGCAGCCCAAGTCTGAGCGGGGGGGCCGAGCAGTACTTC.

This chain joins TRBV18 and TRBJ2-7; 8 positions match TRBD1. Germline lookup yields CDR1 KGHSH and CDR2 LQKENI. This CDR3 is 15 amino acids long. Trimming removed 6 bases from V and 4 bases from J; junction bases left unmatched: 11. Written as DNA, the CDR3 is TGTGCCAGCTCCCAGGACAGGGCCGAAGATTACGAGCAGTACTTC. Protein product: CASSQDRAEDYEQYF.

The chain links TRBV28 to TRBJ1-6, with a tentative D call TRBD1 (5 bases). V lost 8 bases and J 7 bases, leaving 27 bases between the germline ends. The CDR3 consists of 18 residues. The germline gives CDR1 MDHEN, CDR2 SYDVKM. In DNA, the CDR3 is TGTGCCAGCCTCGGAAGTCTGGGAGCGGGACGCGAAAATTCACCCCTCCACTTT. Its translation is CASLGSLGAGRENSPLHF.

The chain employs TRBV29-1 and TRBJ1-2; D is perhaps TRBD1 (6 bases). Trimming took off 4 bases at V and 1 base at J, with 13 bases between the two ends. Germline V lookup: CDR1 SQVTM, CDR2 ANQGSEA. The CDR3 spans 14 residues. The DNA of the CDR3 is TGCAGCGTTGTGCAGGGGACAAATAACTATGGCTACACCTTC. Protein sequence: CSVVQGTNNYGYTF.

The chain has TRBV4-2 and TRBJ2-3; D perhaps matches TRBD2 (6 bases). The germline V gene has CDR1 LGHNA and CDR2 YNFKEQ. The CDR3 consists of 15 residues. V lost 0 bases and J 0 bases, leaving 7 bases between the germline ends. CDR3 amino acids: CASSQDGGSTDTQYF. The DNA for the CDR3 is TGTGCCAGCAGCCAAGATGGGGGGAGCACAGATACGCAGTATTTT.

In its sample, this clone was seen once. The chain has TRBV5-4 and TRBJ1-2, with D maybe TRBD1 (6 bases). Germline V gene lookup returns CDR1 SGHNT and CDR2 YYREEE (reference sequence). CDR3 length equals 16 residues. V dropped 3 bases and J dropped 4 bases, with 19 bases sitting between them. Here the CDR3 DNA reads TGTGCCAGCAGCTCCCCGGGGGGGGCTGGTGGCTATGGCTACACCTTC. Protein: CASSSPGGAGGYGYTF.

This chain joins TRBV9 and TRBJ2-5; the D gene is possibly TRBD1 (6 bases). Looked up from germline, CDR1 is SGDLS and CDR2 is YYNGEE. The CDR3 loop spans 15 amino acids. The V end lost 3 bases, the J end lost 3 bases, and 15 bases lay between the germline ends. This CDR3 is CASSGVRDTKETQYF. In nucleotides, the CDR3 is TGTGCCAGCAGCGGGGTGAGGGACACTAAAGAGACCCAGTACTTC.

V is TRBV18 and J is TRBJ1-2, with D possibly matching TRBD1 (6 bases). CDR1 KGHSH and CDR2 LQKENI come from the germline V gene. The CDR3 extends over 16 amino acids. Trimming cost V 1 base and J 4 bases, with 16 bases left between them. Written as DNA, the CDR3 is TGTGCCAGCTCACCACGGTTACAGGGCCAACTCTATGGCTACACCTTC. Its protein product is CASSPRLQGQLYGYTF. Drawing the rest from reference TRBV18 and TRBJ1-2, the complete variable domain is NAGVMQNPRHLVRRRGQEARLRCSPMKGHSHVYWYRQLPEEGLKFMVYLQKENIIDESGMPKERFSAEFPKEGPSILRIQQVVRGDSAAYFCASSPRLQGQLYGYTFGSGTRLTVV.

The CDR3 nucleotides read TGTGCCAGCAGCCACGCCGGGACAGTGAACACTGAAGCTTTCTTT. It yields the protein CASSHAGTVNTEAFF. V and J are TRBV7-2 and TRBJ1-1; the match to TRBD1 covers 7 bases. The V segment lost 5 bases and the J segment 0 bases; nucleotides outside the gene matches: 6. Germline assignment: CDR1 SGHTA and CDR2 FQGNSA. CDR3 length: 15 amino acids. The full variable domain, rest sourced from reference TRBV7-2 and TRBJ1-1, is GAGVSQSPSNKVTEKGKDVELRCDPISGHTALYWYRQSLGQGLEFLIYFQGNSAPDKSGLPSDRFSAERTGGSVSTLTIQRTQQEDSAVYLCASSHAGTVNTEAFFGQGTRLTVV.

CDR3 nucleotides: TGTGCCAGTAGTATGAGAGGCGAAAGTCGGCCCCAGCATTTT. It encodes CASSMRGESRPQHF. The V call is TRBV19, the J call TRBJ1-5; D unclear. The V end was cut by 3 bases, the J end by 9 bases, with 15 bases between. Germline V lookup: CDR1 LNHDA, CDR2 SQIVND (reference sequence). This CDR3 has 14 residues.

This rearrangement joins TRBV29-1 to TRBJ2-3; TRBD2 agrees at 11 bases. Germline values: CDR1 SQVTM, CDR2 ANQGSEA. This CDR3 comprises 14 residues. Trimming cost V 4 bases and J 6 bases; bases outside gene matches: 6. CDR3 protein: CSVGTSGSWDTQYF. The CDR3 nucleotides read TGCAGCGTTGGTACTAGCGGGAGTTGGGATACGCAGTATTTT.

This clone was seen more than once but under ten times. The CDR3 DNA reads TGTGCCAGCAGAACGGGAGGGACAGGGGGCTGGTATGGCTACACCTTC. Encoded protein: CASRTGGTGGWYGYTF. The chain recombines TRBV28 with TRBJ1-2, with 12 positions matching TRBD1. Germline V gene lookup returns CDR1 MDHEN and CDR2 SYDVKM. The CDR3 consists of 16 residues. With V trimmed by 6 bases and J by 5 bases, 10 bases remained unmatched.

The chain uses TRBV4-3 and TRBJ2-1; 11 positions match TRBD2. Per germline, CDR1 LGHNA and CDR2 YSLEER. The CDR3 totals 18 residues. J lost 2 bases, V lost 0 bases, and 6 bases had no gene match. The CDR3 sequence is CASSQEASGRQPYNEQFF. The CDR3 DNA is TGCGCCAGCAGCCAAGAGGCTAGCGGGAGGCAGCCCTACAATGAGCAGTTCTTC.

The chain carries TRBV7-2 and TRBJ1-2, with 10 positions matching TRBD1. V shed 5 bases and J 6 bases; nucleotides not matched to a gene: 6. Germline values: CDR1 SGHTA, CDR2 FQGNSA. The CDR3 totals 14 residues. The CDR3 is CASSPWGQGNGYTF. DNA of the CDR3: TGTGCCAGCAGCCCCTGGGGACAGGGGAATGGCTACACCTTC.

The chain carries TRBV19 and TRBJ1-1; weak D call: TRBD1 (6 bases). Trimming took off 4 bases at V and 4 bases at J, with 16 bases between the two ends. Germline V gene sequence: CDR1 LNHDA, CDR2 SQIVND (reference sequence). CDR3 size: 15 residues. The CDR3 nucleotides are TGTGCCAGTAGTAACCCCGCAGGCAGGGGCACTGAAGCTTTCTTT. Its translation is CASSNPAGRGTEAFF. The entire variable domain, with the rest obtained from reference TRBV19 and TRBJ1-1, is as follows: DGGITQSPKYLFRKEGQNVTLSCEQNLNHDAMYWYRQDPGQGLRLIYYSQIVNDFQKGDIAEGYSVSREKKESFPLTVTSAQKNPTAFYLCASSNPAGRGTEAFFGQGTRLTVV.

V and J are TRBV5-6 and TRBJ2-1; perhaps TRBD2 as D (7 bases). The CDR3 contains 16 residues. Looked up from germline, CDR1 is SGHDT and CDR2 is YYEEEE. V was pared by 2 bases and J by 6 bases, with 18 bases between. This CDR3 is CASSFGLGGRPNEQFF. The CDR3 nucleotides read TGTGCCAGCAGCTTTGGCCTGGGGGGGCGTCCCAATGAGCAGTTCTTC.

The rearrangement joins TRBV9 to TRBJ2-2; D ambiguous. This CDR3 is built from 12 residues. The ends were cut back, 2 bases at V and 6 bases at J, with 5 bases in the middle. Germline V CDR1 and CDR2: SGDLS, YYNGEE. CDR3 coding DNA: TGTGCCAGCAGCGTTTTATCCGGGGAGCTGTTTTTT. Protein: CASSVLSGELFF.

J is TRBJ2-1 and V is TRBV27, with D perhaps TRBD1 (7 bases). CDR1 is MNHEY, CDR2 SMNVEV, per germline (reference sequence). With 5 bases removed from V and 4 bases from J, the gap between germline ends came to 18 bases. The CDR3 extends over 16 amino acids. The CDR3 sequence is CASSMGRAGGYNEQFF. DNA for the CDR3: TGTGCCAGCAGTATGGGACGGGCAGGGGGGTACAATGAGCAGTTCTTC.

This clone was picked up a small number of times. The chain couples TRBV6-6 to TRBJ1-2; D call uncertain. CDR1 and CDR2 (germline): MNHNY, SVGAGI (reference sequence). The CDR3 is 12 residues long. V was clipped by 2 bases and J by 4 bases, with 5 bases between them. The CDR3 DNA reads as TGTGCCAGCAGTTACGCGTCCTATGGCTACACCTTC. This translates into CASSYASYGYTF.

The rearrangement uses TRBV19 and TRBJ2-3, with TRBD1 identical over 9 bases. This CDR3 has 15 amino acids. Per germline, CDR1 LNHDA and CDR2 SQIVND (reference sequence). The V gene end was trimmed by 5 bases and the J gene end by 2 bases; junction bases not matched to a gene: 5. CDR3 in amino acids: CASSPGTGYTDTQYF. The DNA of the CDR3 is TGTGCCAGTAGTCCGGGGACAGGGTACACAGATACGCAGTATTTT. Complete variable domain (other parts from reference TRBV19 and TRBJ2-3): DGGITQSPKYLFRKEGQNVTLSCEQNLNHDAMYWYRQDPGQGLRLIYYSQIVNDFQKGDIAEGYSVSREKKESFPLTVTSAQKNPTAFYLCASSPGTGYTDTQYFGPGTRLTVL.

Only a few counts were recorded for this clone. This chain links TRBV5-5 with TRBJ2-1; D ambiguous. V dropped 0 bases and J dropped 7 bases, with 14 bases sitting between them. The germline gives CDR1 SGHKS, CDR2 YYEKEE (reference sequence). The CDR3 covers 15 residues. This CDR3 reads CASSLGPGVNNEQFF. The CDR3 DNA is TGTGCCAGCAGCTTGGGGCCTGGAGTAAATAATGAGCAGTTCTTC.

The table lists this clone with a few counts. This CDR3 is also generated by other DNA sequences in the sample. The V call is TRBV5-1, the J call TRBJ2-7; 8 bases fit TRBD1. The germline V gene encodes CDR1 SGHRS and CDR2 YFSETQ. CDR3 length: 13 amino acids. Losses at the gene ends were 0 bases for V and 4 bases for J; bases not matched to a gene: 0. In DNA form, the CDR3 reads TGCGCCAGCAGCTTGGACAGGGGGTACGAGCAGTACTTC. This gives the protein CASSLDRGYEQYF.